The source of this T cell receptor beta chain is a study of T cell clones after liver transplantation. At the level of the study: A pre-transplant mixed lymphocyte reaction with TCRbeta sequencing defined graft-donor-reactive clones followed in post-transplant blood.

Method: immunoSEQ multiplex PCR; TCRdb's copy keeps in-frame clones and lacks some. Of roughly 80,000 clones in the sample, around four fifths are singletons; the top ten hold about 2.8%. The clonotype was recovered from a human patient who received a liver transplant. The graft donor may account for some of the T cells. The sequencing used CD4+ T cells from blood, collected at the 22-month timepoint.

Here the CDR3 reads CSVAGQGNTEAFF. In DNA, the CDR3 is TGCAGCGTTGCGGGACAGGGTAACACTGAAGCTTTCTTT. This chain joins TRBV29-1 and TRBJ1-1; 9 nucleotides agree with TRBD1. There are 13 residues in the CDR3. J gave up 2 bases and V 4 bases, and 2 bases lay outside the gene matches. The germline V gene has CDR1 SQVTM and CDR2 ANQGSEA.